A selection of T cell receptor beta chains follows, all from one sample in a study of blood T cell repertoires in COVID-19. Clones were read by immunoSEQ multiplex PCR, and TCRdb kept only the in-frame ones, dropping some. The table records about 140,000 clones, roughly 84% of them present only once. Sample: PBMCs or T cells enriched from blood (not recorded which). The receptors here all came from a man between 35 and 55 years old with acute COVID-19. The CDR3 runs from the conserved cysteine through the conserved F or W. D genes are given only for firm matches. The size of a clone is reported for some rows only, either as once, few or many, or as a class for expanded clones.

j_call clone_size v_call d_call cdr3_aa cdr3_nt
TRBJ1-1 - TRBV4-3 - CASSQDRRMNTEAFF TGCGCCAGCAGCCAAGACCGGCGGATGAACACTGAAGCTTTCTTT
TRBJ2-2 - TRBV5-1 - CASSSGVTSSTGELFF TGCGCCAGCAGCTCGGGAGTTACATCGAGTACCGGGGAGCTGTTTTTT
TRBJ2-7 - TRBV11-2 - CASSLVGLGGARAEQYF TGTGCCAGCAGCTTAGTGGGGCTGGGGGGAGCAAGAGCCGAGCAGTACTTC
TRBJ1-1 few TRBV19 TRBD1 CASIGRIGDRYTEAFF TGTGCCAGTATAGGGCGGATCGGGGACAGGTACACTGAAGCTTTCTTT
TRBJ1-1 - TRBV29-1 - CSATENTEAFF TGCAGCGCTACAGAGAACACTGAAGCTTTCTTT
TRBJ2-7 once TRBV10-3 - CAISGGDEQYF TGTGCCATCAGTGGCGGAGACGAGCAGTACTTC
TRBJ1-1 once TRBV4-1 - CASSQAMNTEAFF TGCGCCAGCAGCCAAGCTATGAACACTGAAGCTTTCTTT
TRBJ2-1 - TRBV28 - CASSLGPRLSRIYNEQFF TGTGCCAGCAGTTTAGGGCCTCGACTATCCAGGATCTACAATGAGCAGTTCTTC
TRBJ1-2 - TRBV7-2 TRBD1 CASSFSGQGYGYTF TGTGCCAGCAGCTTCTCCGGACAGGGGTATGGCTACACCTTC
TRBJ1-3 - TRBV28 TRBD1 CASRVQGANTIYF TGTGCCAGCAGAGTACAGGGGGCCAACACCATATATTTT
TRBJ2-1 - TRBV5-1 - CASSPTRLNEQFF TGCGCCAGCAGCCCGACTAGGCTCAATGAGCAGTTCTTC
TRBJ2-3 - TRBV6-5 TRBD1 CASSTGQASTDTQYF TGTGCCAGCAGTACAGGACAGGCAAGCACAGATACGCAGTATTTT
TRBJ2-7 - TRBV5-5 - CASSRDSLYYEQYF TGTGCCAGCTCACGGGACTCCCTTTACTACGAGCAGTACTTC
TRBJ1-5 - TRBV30 - CAWSPAGNQPQHF TGTGCCTGGAGCCCCGCGGGCAATCAGCCCCAGCATTTT
TRBJ2-3 - TRBV19 - CATSGASTDTQYF TGTGCCACATCCGGTGCTAGCACAGATACGCAGTATTTT
TRBJ1-1 - TRBV19 TRBD1 CASSTGENTEAFF TGTGCCAGTAGCACAGGGGAGAACACTGAAGCTTTCTTT
TRBJ2-2 - TRBV7-2 TRBD2 CASSFTSGGTGELFF TGTGCCAGCAGCTTCACTAGCGGGGGCACCGGGGAGCTGTTTTTT
TRBJ1-5 - TRBV5-6 - CASSSNRAMQPQHF TGTGCCAGCAGCTCAAACAGGGCGATGCAGCCCCAGCATTTT
TRBJ2-1 - TRBV18 TRBD2 CASSLAGFYQEGNEQFF TGTGCCAGCTCGCTAGCGGGGTTCTATCAAGAGGGGAATGAGCAGTTCTTC
TRBJ1-5 - TRBV5-6 TRBD1 CASSLARGQGSGQPQHF TGTGCCAGCAGCTTGGCTCGTGGACAGGGGTCGGGTCAGCCCCAGCATTTT
TRBJ1-6 - TRBV7-6 TRBD1 CASSLAPGTGLYNSPLHF TGTGCCAGCAGCTTAGCCCCCGGGACAGGGCTTTATAATTCACCCCTCCACTTT
TRBJ1-2 - TRBV4-1 TRBD1 CASSQAGRGTNYGYTF TGCGCCAGCAGCCAAGCCGGCAGGGGGACTAACTATGGCTACACCTTC
TRBJ2-2 - TRBV28 - CASSTGIHTGELFF TGTGCCAGCAGTACCGGGATTCACACCGGGGAGCTGTTTTTT
TRBJ2-1 - TRBV6-1 - CASSEIAGDEQFF TGTGCCAGCAGTGAAATAGCAGGGGATGAGCAGTTCTTC
TRBJ2-1 - TRBV3-1/TRBV3-2 TRBD2 CASSQDYGVAGGRNEQFF TGTGCCAGCAGCCAAGATTATGGGGTAGCGGGGGGGCGCAATGAGCAGTTCTTC
TRBJ1-1 - TRBV4-3 TRBD1 CASSQDLPGGGKTEAFF TGCGCCAGCAGCCAAGATTTACCAGGGGGCGGGAAGACTGAAGCTTTCTTT
TRBJ2-7 - TRBV28 - CASSLVWTRSYEQYF TGTGCCAGCAGTTTGGTTTGGACACGCTCCTACGAGCAGTACTTC
TRBJ1-3 - TRBV9 - CASSVDVRGSSGNTIYF TGTGCCAGCAGCGTAGATGTTCGGGGGAGCTCTGGAAACACCATATATTTT
TRBJ2-3 - TRBV6-1 TRBD2 CASSGGLAVSEDTQYF TGTGCCAGCAGTGGGGGACTAGCGGTTTCAGAAGATACGCAGTATTTT
TRBJ1-6 once TRBV4-1 TRBD1 CASSQDYRDSLYSHF TGCGCCAGCAGCCAAGATTACCGGGACAGCCTCTATAGCCACTTT
TRBJ1-4 - TRBV28 TRBD1 CASRGTGGVEKLFF TGTGCCAGCAGGGGGACAGGGGGCGTTGAAAAACTGTTTTTT
TRBJ2-1 - TRBV24-1 TRBD1 CATSDSNPRQGMNYNEQFF TGTGCCACCAGTGATTCCAACCCCCGACAGGGGATGAACTACAATGAGCAGTTCTTC
TRBJ2-2 - TRBV19 TRBD1 CASSMGQGAPGELFF TGTGCCAGTAGTATGGGACAGGGGGCGCCCGGGGAGCTGTTTTTT
TRBJ2-1 - TRBV5-1 - CASSSTPVGRTYNEQFF TGCGCCAGCAGCTCTACGCCAGTCGGGAGAACATACAATGAGCAGTTCTTC
TRBJ2-3 - TRBV10-1 TRBD2 CASSESSSGGVTDTQYF TGCGCCAGCAGTGAGTCGAGCAGCGGGGGAGTCACAGATACGCAGTATTTT
TRBJ1-5 - TRBV7-8 TRBD1 CASSSNRGNYHSNQPQHF TGTGCCAGCAGCTCGAACAGGGGGAACTACCATAGCAATCAGCCCCAGCATTTT
TRBJ1-2 - TRBV10-3 TRBD1 CAIRPGTGVSEGYTF TGTGCCATCAGACCCGGGACAGGGGTTTCGGAGGGCTACACCTTC
TRBJ1-6 - TRBV4-3 - CASSQAARPVGVPLHF TGCGCCAGCAGCCAAGCCGCTCGTCCGGTAGGGGTGCCCCTCCACTTT
TRBJ1-1 few TRBV7-9 - CASSSGGNTEAFF TGTGCCAGCAGCTCCGGGGGGAACACTGAAGCTTTCTTT
TRBJ1-6 once TRBV27 - CASSLKSYTDYNSPLHF TGTGCCAGCAGTTTAAAATCTTATACAGACTATAATTCACCCCTCCACTTT
TRBJ2-3 once TRBV4-3 TRBD2 CASSQFEASGGTDTQYF TGCGCCAGCAGCCAATTTGAGGCTAGCGGAGGCACAGATACGCAGTATTTT
TRBJ2-3 - TRBV29-1 - CSVDQTDTQYF TGCAGCGTTGACCAGACAGATACGCAGTATTTT
TRBJ1-1 - TRBV19 - CASSEDPVTEAFF TGTGCCAGTAGCGAGGATCCTGTGACTGAAGCTTTCTTT
TRBJ1-2 - TRBV4-3 - CASSLGSRYGYTF TGCGCCAGCAGCCTAGGGAGTAGGTATGGCTACACCTTC
TRBJ2-7 few TRBV4-3 - CASSQGGPANEQYF TGCGCCAGCAGCCAAGGGGGGCCTGCGAACGAGCAGTACTTC
TRBJ2-5 - TRBV5-6 - CASSLGVIGDWEETQYF TGTGCCAGCAGCTTGGGTGTAATCGGGGATTGGGAAGAGACCCAGTACTTC
TRBJ1-1 - TRBV2 TRBD1 CASSPTGEYTEAFF TGTGCCAGCAGTCCTACAGGGGAGTACACTGAAGCTTTCTTT
TRBJ2-4 - TRBV25-1 TRBD2 CATAGREENIQYF TGTGCCACCGCGGGGAGGGAGGAAAACATTCAGTACTTC